A selection of T cell receptor beta chains follows, all from one sample in a study of blood T cell repertoires in COVID-19. Produced via immunoSEQ multiplex PCR; TCRdb's table is partial and in-frame only. The table includes approximately 440,000 clones, around 91% detected once. The sequencing sample was made of PBMCs or T cells enriched from blood (not recorded which). These receptors all stem from a young man who had recovered from COVID-19. Both conserved end residues are trimmed from each CDR3.

V gene	CDR3 length	J gene	CDR3 protein
TRBV7-9	17	TRBJ1-2	ASSLALGDSSASNYGYT
TRBV14	13	TRBJ2-7	ASSQVTGYSYEQY
TRBV7-6	14	TRBJ2-2	ASTKGLAGATGELF
TRBV2	11	TRBJ1-1	ATKNRRVTEAF
TRBV28	11	TRBJ1-1	ASSLSTIREAF
TRBV6-6	11	TRBJ2-7	ASSLGQGYEQY
TRBV2	14	TRBJ2-3	ASLASALIISDTQY
TRBV28	12	TRBJ1-5	ASSSPGGRQPQH
TRBV2	13	TRBJ2-7	ASRNPGQGSYEQY
TRBV16	17	TRBJ1-3	ASSQHMTASTTSGNTIY
TRBV6-5	13	TRBJ2-5	ASLNSNLRGETQY
TRBV27	15	TRBJ1-6	ASSSGTGWIYNSPLH
TRBV27	13	TRBJ2-7	ASGIPGLAGFEQY
TRBV19	12	TRBJ2-2	ASSASAGTGELF
TRBV7-9	13	TRBJ2-1	ASSVQEGSRNEQF
TRBV11-2	14	TRBJ2-3	ASSSLAGKSTDTQY
TRBV5-1	14	TRBJ2-7	ASSGGQGFFLNEQY
TRBV29-1	12	TRBJ2-1	SSEGRGIEDEQF
TRBV27	13	TRBJ1-4	ASSLVGQPFEKLF
TRBV20-1	10	TRBJ1-4	SASLQNEKLF
TRBV2	10	TRBJ2-1	ASKSIAGGRF
TRBV28	9	TRBJ2-5	ASRSSSAQY
TRBV5-5	12	TRBJ1-2	ASRLDRANYGYT
TRBV28	12	TRBJ2-7	ASSLSVYSYEQY
TRBV30	10	TRBJ2-2	AWSVLAGELF
TRBV4-1	14	TRBJ2-2	ASSHSGGGDTGELF
TRBV24-1	12	TRBJ2-1	ATSDRTASNEQF
TRBV5-5	13	TRBJ2-2	ASSQGVGNTGELF
TRBV2	10	TRBJ2-7	ASRQSSYEQY
TRBV5-8	13	TRBJ2-1	ASSYIDRGGDEQF
TRBV10-3	13	TRBJ2-1	AISPGRGTPREQF
TRBV5-3	14	TRBJ2-1	ARPPDRGSSYNEQF
TRBV27	17	TRBJ2-2	ASIGSGTSGSFGTGELF
TRBV4-1	14	TRBJ2-5	ASSQEGLVGRETQY
TRBV10-1	10	TRBJ1-1	ASRGANTEAF
TRBV3-1/TRBV3-2	14	TRBJ2-2	ASSQEQGSRTGELF
TRBV14	13	TRBJ1-2	ASSKKTGGLMGYT
TRBV7-8	14	TRBJ1-1	ASGLFGTLPTGEAF
TRBV10-3	10	TRBJ1-5	AMGHPNQPQH
TRBV23-1	13	TRBJ1-6	ASSQKDRGYSPLH
TRBV11-2	12	TRBJ2-7	ASSLSGGPYEQY
TRBV18	14	TRBJ1-5	ASSPKLGNGNQPQH
TRBV7-9	12	TRBJ2-1	ASSLVGEGNEQF